This TCR beta chain was obtained from a study of T cells after yellow fever vaccination. Background on the study: SMART-Seq v4 Ultra Low Input prepared libraries from low-cell fractions.

With respect to this clonotype: Its target is unknown.

The V and J ends lost 2 bases and 7 bases, in that order; junction bases with no gene match: 4. The CDR3 contains 13 residues. Germline V gene lookup returns CDR1 MNHNS and CDR2 SASEGT. In making TCR cDNA, 5'RACE template switching added a universal primer site and UMIs to it. In TCRdb, the 5' RACE reads were re-called with MiXCR into one record per CDR3 protein. The sample includes some 320,000 distinct CDR3 sequences, around 4.4% of them seen just once. Study outcomes and limitations: Across the CD4 and CD8 compartments, a small share of clonotypes was present in both. The secondary T-cell response peaked on day 5, not day 15, but was weaker.

Specimen: PBMCs, collected 15 days after the yellow fever booster vaccination. V and J are TRBV6-1 and TRBJ2-5, with 7 bases lining up with TRBD1. The TCR originated in a man aged 18 to 35 who received the YFV17D yellow fever vaccine. The chain's CDR3 is CASSETGDGTQYF. DNA for the CDR3: TGTGCCAGCAGTGAAACAGGGGACGGGACCCAGTACTTC.